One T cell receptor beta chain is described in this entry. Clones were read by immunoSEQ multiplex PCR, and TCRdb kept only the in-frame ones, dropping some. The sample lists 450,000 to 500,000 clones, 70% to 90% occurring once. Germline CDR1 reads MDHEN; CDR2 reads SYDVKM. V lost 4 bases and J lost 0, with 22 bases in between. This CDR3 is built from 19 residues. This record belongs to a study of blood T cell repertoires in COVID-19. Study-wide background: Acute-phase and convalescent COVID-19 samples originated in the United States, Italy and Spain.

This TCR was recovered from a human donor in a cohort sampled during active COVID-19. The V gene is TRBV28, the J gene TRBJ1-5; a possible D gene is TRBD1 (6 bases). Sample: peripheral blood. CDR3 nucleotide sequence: TGTGCCAGCAGTTCGCCAGGGGCACCAAACTTTTATAGCAATCAGCCCCAGCATTTT. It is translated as CASSSPGAPNFYSNQPQHF.